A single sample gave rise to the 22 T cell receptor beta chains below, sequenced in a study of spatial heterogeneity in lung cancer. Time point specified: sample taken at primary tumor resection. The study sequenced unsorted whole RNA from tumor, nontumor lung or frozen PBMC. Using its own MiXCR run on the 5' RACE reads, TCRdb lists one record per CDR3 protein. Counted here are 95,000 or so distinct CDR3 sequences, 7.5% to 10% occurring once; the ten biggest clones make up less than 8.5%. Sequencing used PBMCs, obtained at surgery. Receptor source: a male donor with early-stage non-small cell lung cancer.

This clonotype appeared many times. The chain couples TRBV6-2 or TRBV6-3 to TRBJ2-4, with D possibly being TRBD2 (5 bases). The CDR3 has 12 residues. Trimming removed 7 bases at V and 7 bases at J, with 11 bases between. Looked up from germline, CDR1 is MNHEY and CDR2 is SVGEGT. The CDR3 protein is CASKGLKNIQYF. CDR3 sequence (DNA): TGTGCCAGCAAAGGACTCAAGAACATTCAGTACTTC.

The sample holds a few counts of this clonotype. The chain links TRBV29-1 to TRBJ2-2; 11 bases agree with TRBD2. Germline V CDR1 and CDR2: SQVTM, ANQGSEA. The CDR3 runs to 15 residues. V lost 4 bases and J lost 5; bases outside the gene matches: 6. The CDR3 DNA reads TGCAGCGTTGGCCCGACTAGCGGGGTTACCGGGGAGCTGTTTTTT. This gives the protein CSVGPTSGVTGELFF.

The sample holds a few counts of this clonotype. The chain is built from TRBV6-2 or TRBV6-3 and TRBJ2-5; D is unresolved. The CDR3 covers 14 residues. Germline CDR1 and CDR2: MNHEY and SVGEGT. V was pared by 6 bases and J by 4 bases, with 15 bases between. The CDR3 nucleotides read TGTGCCAGCAGCACCTCTGGCGGTCGAGAGACCCAGTACTTC. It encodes CASSTSGGRETQYF.

Written as DNA, the CDR3 is TGCAGCGTTGGCTCCGGGACAGGGAACACTGAAGCTTTCTTT. Translating it yields CSVGSGTGNTEAFF. The chain recombines TRBV29-1 with TRBJ1-1, with TRBD1 identical over 8 bases. The CDR3 is made up of 14 amino acids. From germline, CDR1 is SQVTM and CDR2 ANQGSEA. Trimming cost V 4 bases and J 1 base; bases outside gene matches: 5. Drawing the rest from reference TRBV29-1 and TRBJ1-1, the complete variable domain is SAVISQKPSRDICQRGTSLTIQCQVDSQVTMMFWYRQQPGQSLTLIATANQGSEATYESGFVIDKFPISRPNLTFSTLTVSNMSPEDSSIYLCSVGSGTGNTEAFFGQGTRLTVV.

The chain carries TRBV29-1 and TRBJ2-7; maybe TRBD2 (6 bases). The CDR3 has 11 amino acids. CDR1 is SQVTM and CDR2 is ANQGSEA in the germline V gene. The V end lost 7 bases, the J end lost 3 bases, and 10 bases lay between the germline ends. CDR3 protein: CSGRESYEQYF. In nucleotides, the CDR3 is TGCAGCGGCCGGGAGAGCTACGAGCAGTACTTC.

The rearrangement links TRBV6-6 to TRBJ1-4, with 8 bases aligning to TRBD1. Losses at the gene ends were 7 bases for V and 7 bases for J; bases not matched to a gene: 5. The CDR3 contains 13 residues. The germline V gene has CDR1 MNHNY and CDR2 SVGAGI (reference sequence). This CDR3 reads CASTGQGAEKLFF. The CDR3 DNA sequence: TGTGCCAGCACAGGGCAGGGGGCTGAAAAACTGTTTTTT.

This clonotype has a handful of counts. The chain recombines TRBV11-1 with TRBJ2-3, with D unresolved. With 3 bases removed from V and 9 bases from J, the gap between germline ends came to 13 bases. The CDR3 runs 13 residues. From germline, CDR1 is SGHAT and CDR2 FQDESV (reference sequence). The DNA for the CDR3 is TGTGCCAGCAGCTTCCGTTCGGCCATAACGCAGTATTTT. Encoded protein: CASSFRSAITQYF.

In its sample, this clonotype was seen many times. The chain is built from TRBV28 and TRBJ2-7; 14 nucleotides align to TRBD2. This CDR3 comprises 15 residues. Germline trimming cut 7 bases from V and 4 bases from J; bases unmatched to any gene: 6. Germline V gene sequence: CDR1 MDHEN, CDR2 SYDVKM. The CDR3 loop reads CASTPRTSGRYEQYF. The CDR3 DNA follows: TGTGCCAGCACTCCTCGGACTAGCGGGAGGTACGAGCAGTACTTC.

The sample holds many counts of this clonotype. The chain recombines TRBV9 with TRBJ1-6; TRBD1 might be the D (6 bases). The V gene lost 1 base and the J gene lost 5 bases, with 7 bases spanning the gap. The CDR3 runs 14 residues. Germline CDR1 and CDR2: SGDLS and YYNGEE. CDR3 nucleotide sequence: TGTGCCAGCAGCGTATCAGGGGATAATTCACCCCTCCACTTT. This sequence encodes CASSVSGDNSPLHF.

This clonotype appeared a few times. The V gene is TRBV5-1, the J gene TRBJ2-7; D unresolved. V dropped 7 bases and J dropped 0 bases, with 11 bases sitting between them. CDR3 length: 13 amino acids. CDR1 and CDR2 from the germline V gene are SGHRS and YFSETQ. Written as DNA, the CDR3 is TGCGCCAGCGGCCGTGACGCCTCCTACGAGCAGTACTTC. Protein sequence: CASGRDASYEQYF.

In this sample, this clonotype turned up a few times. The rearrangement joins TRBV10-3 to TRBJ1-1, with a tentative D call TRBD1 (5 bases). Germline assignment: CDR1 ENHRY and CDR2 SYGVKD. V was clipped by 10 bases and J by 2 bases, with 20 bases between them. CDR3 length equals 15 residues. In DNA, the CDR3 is TGTGCCACCAGGCCGGGGGAGGATAGAAACACTGAAGCTTTCTTT. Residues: CATRPGEDRNTEAFF.

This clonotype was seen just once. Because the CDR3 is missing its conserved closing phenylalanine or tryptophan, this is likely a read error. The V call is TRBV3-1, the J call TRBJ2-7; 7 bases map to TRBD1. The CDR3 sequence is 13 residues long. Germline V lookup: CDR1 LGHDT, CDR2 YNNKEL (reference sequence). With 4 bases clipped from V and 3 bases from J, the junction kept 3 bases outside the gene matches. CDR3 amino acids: CASSLRQGYEQYS. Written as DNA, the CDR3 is TGTGCCAGCAGCCTTAGACAGGGCTACGAGCAGTACTCC.

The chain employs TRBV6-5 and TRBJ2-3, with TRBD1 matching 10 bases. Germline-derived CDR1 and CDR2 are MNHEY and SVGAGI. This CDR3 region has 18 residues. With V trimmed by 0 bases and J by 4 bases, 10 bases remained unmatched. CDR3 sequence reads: CASSYSRGQGPTPDTQYF. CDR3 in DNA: TGTGCCAGCAGTTACTCTCGGGGACAGGGGCCAACCCCAGATACGCAGTATTTT.

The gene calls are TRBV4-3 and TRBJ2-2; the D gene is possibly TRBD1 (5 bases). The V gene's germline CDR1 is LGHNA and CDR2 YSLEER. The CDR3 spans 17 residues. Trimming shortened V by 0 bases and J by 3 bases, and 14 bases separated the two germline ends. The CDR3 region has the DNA TGCGCCAGCAGCCAAGATCAGGCCCTAGGGGACACCGGGGAGCTGTTTTTT. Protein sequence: CASSQDQALGDTGELFF.

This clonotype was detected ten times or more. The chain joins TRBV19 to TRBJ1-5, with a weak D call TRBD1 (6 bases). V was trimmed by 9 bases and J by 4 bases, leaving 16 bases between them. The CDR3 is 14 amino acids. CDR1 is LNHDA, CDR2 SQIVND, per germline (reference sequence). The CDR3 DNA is TGTGCCAGCGACGACAGGCGCGGGAATCAGCCCCAGCATTTT. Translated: CASDDRRGNQPQHF.

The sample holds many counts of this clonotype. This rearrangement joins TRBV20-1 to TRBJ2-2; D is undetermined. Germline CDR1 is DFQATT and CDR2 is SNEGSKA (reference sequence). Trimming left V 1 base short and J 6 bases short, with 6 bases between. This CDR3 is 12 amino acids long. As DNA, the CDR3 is TGCAGTGCTAGAGCAAACTCCGGGGAGCTGTTTTTT. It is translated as CSARANSGELFF.

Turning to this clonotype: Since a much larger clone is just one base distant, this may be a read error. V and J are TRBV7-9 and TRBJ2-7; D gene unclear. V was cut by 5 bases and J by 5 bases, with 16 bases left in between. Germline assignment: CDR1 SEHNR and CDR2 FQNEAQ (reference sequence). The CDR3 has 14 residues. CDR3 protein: CASSPLAASHEQYF. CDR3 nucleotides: TGTGCCAGCAGCCCCCTCGCGGCATCCCACGAGCAGTACTTC. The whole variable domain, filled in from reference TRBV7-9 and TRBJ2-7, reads DTGVSQNPRHKITKRGQNVTFRCDPISEHNRLYWYRQTLGQGPEFLTYFQNEAQLEKSRLLSDRFSAERPKGSFSTLEIQRTEQGDSAMYLCASSPLAASHEQYFGPGTRLTVT.

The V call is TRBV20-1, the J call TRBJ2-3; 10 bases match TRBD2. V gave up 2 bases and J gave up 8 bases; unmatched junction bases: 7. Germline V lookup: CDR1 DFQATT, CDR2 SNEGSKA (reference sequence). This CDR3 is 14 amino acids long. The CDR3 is CSARRASGRGTQYF. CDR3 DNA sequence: TGCAGTGCTAGAAGGGCTAGCGGGAGAGGTACGCAGTATTTT.

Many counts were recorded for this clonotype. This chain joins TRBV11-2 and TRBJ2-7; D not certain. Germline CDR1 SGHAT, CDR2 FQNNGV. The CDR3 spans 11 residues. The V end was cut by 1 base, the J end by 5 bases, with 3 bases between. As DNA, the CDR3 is TGTGCCAGCAGCTTAGCGGACGAGCAGTACTTC. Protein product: CASSLADEQYF.

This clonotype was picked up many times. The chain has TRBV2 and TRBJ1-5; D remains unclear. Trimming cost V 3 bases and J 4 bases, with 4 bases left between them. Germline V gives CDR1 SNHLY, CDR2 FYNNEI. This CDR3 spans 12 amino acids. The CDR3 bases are TGTGCCAGCAGTGATGGTAATCAGCCCCAGCATTTT. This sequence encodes CASSDGNQPQHF.

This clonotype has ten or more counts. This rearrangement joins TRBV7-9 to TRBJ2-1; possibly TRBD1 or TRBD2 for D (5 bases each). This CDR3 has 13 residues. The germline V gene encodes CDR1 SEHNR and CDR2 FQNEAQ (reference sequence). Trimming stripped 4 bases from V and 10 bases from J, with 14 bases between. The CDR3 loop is CASSSGPFGEQFF. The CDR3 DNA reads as TGTGCCAGCAGCTCGGGACCCTTCGGGGAGCAGTTCTTC.

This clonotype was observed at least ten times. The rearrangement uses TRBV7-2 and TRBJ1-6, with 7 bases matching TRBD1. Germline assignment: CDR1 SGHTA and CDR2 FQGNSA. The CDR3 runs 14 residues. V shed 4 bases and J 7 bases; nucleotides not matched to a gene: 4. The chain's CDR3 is CASSSGGRNSPLHF. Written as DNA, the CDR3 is TGTGCCAGCAGCTCAGGGGGTCGGAATTCACCCCTCCACTTT.